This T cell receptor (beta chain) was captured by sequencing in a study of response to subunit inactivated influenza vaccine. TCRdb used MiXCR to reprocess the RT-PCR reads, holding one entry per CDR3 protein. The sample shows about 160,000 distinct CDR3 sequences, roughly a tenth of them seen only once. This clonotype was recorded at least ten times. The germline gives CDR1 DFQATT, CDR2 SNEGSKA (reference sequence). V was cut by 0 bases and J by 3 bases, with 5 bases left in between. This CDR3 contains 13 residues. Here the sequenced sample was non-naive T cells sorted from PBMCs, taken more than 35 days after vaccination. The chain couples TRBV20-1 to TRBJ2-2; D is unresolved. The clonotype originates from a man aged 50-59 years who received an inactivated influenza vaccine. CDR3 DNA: TGCAGTGCTAGAGACCTATACACCGGGGAGCTGTTTTTT. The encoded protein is CSARDLYTGELFF.